These 21 T cell receptor beta chains came from one sample sequenced in a study of cytomegalovirus exposure and HLA in healthy donors. Amplification used 60 Vbeta primers and 13 Jbeta primers. TCRdb's table, derived via immunoSEQ multiplex PCR, lists solely in-frame clones and lacks some. The sample holds approximately 110,000 clones; approximately 80% are singletons and the top ten take over 0.2%. The sequenced sample consisted of PBMCs. The receptors originated from a man aged 50 to 60 in good health and CMV-seronegative.

The rearrangement links TRBV19 to TRBJ1-5, with D possibly TRBD1 on 5 matching bases. CDR1 and CDR2 (germline): LNHDA, SQIVND (reference sequence). Trimming cost V 7 bases and J 4 bases, with 23 bases left between them. The CDR3 totals 17 residues. The CDR3 coding sequence is TGTGCCAGTACTCACTCGGGGGTTTTCGCCACGAATCAGCCCCAGCATTTT. Translation gives CASTHSGVFATNQPQHF.

The chain employs TRBV6-1 and TRBJ1-5, with 11 bases fitting TRBD1. The CDR3 spans 16 residues. Germline V lookup: CDR1 MNHNS, CDR2 SASEGT. V lost 2 bases and J lost 2; bases outside the gene matches: 2. The CDR3 DNA reads TGTGCCAGCAGTGAAAGGACAGGGGGCGGCAATCAGCCCCAGCATTTT. Translated, it gives CASSERTGGGNQPQHF.

This clone occurred a few times. The gene calls are TRBV30 and TRBJ1-1, with no clear D. The V gene lost 3 bases and the J gene lost 3 bases, with 14 bases spanning the gap. The CDR3 is made up of 14 amino acids. Germline CDR1 is GTSNPN and CDR2 is SVGIG (reference sequence). CDR3 bases: TGTGCCTGGAGGCCACTCGGGTATCACACTGAAGCTTTCTTT. Encoded protein: CAWRPLGYHTEAFF.

This CDR3 is CASSSVLAGDTQYF. The CDR3 nucleotides are TGTGCCAGCAGCTCGGTCCTGGCGGGAGATACGCAGTATTTT. The chain combines TRBV7-7 with TRBJ2-3; maybe TRBD2 (5 bases). Germline CDR1 and CDR2: SSHAT and FNYEAQ (reference sequence). Trimming stripped 4 bases from V and 5 bases from J, with 13 bases between. There are 14 residues in the CDR3.

The J gene is TRBJ2-3, the V gene TRBV9; the D gene is possibly TRBD2 (5 bases). Trimming removed 4 bases from V and 2 bases from J, with 17 bases in between. This CDR3 spans 16 amino acids. Looked up from germline, CDR1 is SGDLS and CDR2 is YYNGEE. The CDR3 bases are TGTGCCAGCAGCCCCTTAGGGCGGGCGATCACAGATACGCAGTATTTT. Protein: CASSPLGRAITDTQYF.

This clone has just a few counts. The chain has TRBV12-2 and TRBJ1-1. TRBV12-2 is a pseudogene. The length of the CDR3 is 10 residues. CDR3: CASYLGGAFF. For the CDR3, the DNA is TGTGCAAGTTACCTGGGGGGTGCTTTCTTT.

This clone was observed once. V is TRBV6-5 and J is TRBJ1-4; 10 bases are shared with TRBD1. The CDR3 contains 14 residues. Germline values: CDR1 MNHEY, CDR2 SVGAGI. Trimming took 6 bases from V and 8 from J; bases not matched to a gene: 6. The CDR3 DNA follows: TGTGCCAGCAGCCTAGGGACAGGGGAGGAAAAACTGTTTTTT. This sequence encodes CASSLGTGEEKLFF.

The genes are TRBV7-8 and TRBJ2-4; TRBD1 is a possible D gene (5 bases). Germline V gene data show CDR1 as SGHVS and CDR2 as FQNEAQ. Between the trimmed V and J ends, which lost 5 bases and 2 bases, there was a span of 10 bases. The CDR3 is 14 residues long. The DNA for the CDR3 is TGTGCCAGCAGCCTAGACAGAACCAAAAACATTCAGTACTTC. This translates into CASSLDRTKNIQYF.

This sequence joins TRBV18 and TRBJ2-7, with D hard to call. The germline V gene encodes CDR1 KGHSH and CDR2 LQKENI. The CDR3 runs 14 residues. The V and J ends lost 6 bases and 0 bases respectively, with 12 bases between them. The DNA for the CDR3 is TGTGCCAGCTCTCCCCGCCGGAGCTCCTACGAGCAGTACTTC. Residues: CASSPRRSSYEQYF.

The chain joins TRBV6-4 to TRBJ1-6; the match to TRBD1 covers 11 bases. Germline CDR1 MRHNA, CDR2 SNTAGT. The V gene end was trimmed by 8 bases and the J gene end by 15 bases; junction bases not matched to a gene: 24. This CDR3 contains 18 residues. The CDR3 sequence: CASSPFPIRTGGTARLHF. CDR3 coding DNA: TGTGCCAGCTCTCCATTTCCGATTCGGACAGGGGGCACCGCTCGCCTCCACTTT.

Only a few counts were recorded for this clone. The chain couples TRBV30 to TRBJ1-2, with D possibly TRBD1 on 5 matching bases. Trimming pared 4 bases from V and 3 bases from J, leaving 9 bases between. CDR1 and CDR2 (germline): GTSNPN, SVGIG (reference sequence). The CDR3 is 12 residues long. CDR3 residues: CAWKGRDYGYTF. CDR3 nucleotide sequence: TGTGCCTGGAAAGGCAGGGACTATGGCTACACCTTC.

This rearrangement joins TRBV7-2 to TRBJ2-1, with D possibly being TRBD2 (7 bases). Trimming removed 1 base from V and 16 bases from J, with 35 bases in between. The CDR3 consists of 19 residues. Germline V gives CDR1 SGHTA, CDR2 FQGNSA. The CDR3, as DNA: TGTGCCAGCAGCTTAGACGAGGGGGGGGCCAGTTTTGCCCGGTTGTCGTTTTTCTTC. Translating it yields CASSLDEGGASFARLSFFF.

The chain couples TRBV4-3 to TRBJ1-4; TRBD1 is a possible D gene (6 bases). Trimming shortened V by 0 bases and J by 8 bases, and 13 bases separated the two germline ends. The germline V gene encodes CDR1 LGHNA and CDR2 YSLEER. This CDR3 spans 15 amino acids. CDR3 sequence: CASSQDKGDGEKLFF. The CDR3 DNA reads as TGCGCCAGCAGCCAAGATAAGGGGGACGGGGAAAAACTGTTTTTT.

This chain uses TRBV6-5 with TRBJ1-1; tentative D call: TRBD1 (5 bases). V gave up 8 bases and J gave up 1 base, with 14 bases separating them. Germline CDR1 reads MNHEY; CDR2 reads SVGAGI. This CDR3 comprises 14 residues. CDR3 residues: CASLPTERNTEAFF. CDR3 sequence (DNA): TGTGCCAGCCTCCCGACAGAGAGGAACACTGAAGCTTTCTTT.

The genes are TRBV6-6 and TRBJ2-3, with 11 bases that match TRBD2. From germline, CDR1 is MNHNY and CDR2 SVGAGI (reference sequence). V was clipped by 6 bases and J by 0 bases; unmatched bases: 2. The length of the CDR3 is 15 residues. The CDR3 DNA is TGTGCCAGCAGACTAGCGGGAGATAGCACAGATACGCAGTATTTT. As protein: CASRLAGDSTDTQYF.

The chain employs TRBV5-1 and TRBJ1-5; D gene uncertain. The CDR3 length is 15 residues. The germline V gene has CDR1 SGHRS and CDR2 YFSETQ. Trimming left V 2 bases short and J 2 bases short, with 11 bases between. CDR3 in amino acids: CASSLSGFGNQPQHF. The CDR3 DNA follows: TGCGCCAGCAGCTTATCGGGGTTCGGCAATCAGCCCCAGCATTTT.

This clone was detected once. The chain is built from TRBV28 and TRBJ2-7; 7 bases match TRBD1. This CDR3 is built from 14 residues. V gave up 6 bases and J gave up 9 bases; unmatched junction bases: 14. Germline V CDR1 and CDR2: MDHEN, SYDVKM. The CDR3 reads CASSRDRDRRGQYF. As DNA, the CDR3 is TGTGCCAGCAGCCGAGACAGGGACCGCCGCGGGCAGTACTTC.

The CDR3 DNA reads as TGTGCCAGCAGCTTAAGACAGGGGGCGAGTGGCTACACCTTC. Its protein product is CASSLRQGASGYTF. The genes are TRBV7-3 and TRBJ1-2, with 10 nucleotides matching TRBD1. The CDR3 is 14 residues long. The junction had 3 bases not matched to a gene; V was cut back by 1 base and J by 7 bases. Germline-derived CDR1 and CDR2 are SGHTA and FQGTGA.

The CDR3 reads CAISDPTGTNSNQPQHF. The CDR3 coding sequence is TGTGCCATCAGTGACCCGACAGGGACAAATAGCAATCAGCCCCAGCATTTT. This rearrangement joins TRBV10-3 to TRBJ1-5; TRBD1 matches 7 bases. The CDR3 spans 17 residues. CDR1 and CDR2 (germline): ENHRY, SYGVKD. The V segment lost 3 bases and the J segment 0 bases; nucleotides outside the gene matches: 8.

V is TRBV29-1 and J is TRBJ2-5; maybe TRBD1 (6 bases). Germline CDR1 is SQVTM and CDR2 is ANQGSEA. The CDR3 has 13 amino acids. The V end lost 8 bases, the J end lost 5 bases, and 18 bases lay between the germline ends. CDR3 loop: CSSRDTPRETQYF. Here the CDR3 DNA reads TGCAGCTCCCGGGACACGCCAAGGGAGACCCAGTACTTC.

The chain recombines TRBV4-3 with TRBJ2-4, with D perhaps matching TRBD1 (6 bases). Germline V lookup: CDR1 LGHNA, CDR2 YSLEER. V gave up 0 bases and J gave up 4 bases, with 16 bases separating them. The CDR3 length is 17 residues. CDR3 protein: CASSQEPGTTLKNIQYF. CDR3 sequence (DNA): TGCGCCAGCAGCCAAGAACCCGGGACAACTTTAAAAAACATTCAGTACTTC.